The source of this T cell receptor beta chain is a study of cytomegalovirus exposure and HLA in healthy donors. This clone has a handful of counts. As yet, its antigen is unknown. Trimming cost V 1 base and J 1 base; bases outside gene matches: 6. The CDR3 is 16 residues long. Germline V CDR1 and CDR2: MGHRA, YSYEKL. The study, taken as a whole, reports: The study listed under 200 cytomegalovirus-associated TCR beta chains. Productive status was seen about 87% or about 30% of the time for most TCR beta V segments in an earlier analysis.

PCR primers comprised 60 Vbeta and 13 Jbeta primers. The method was immunoSEQ multiplex PCR; TCRdb's version includes in-frame clones alone and lacks a portion of them. The sample lists under 200,000 clones; roughly 68% were seen once. This receptor was obtained from a woman in her thirties in good health and CMV-seronegative. Sequencing was performed on PBMCs. The genes are TRBV4-1 and TRBJ1-1, with 7 bases aligning to TRBD1. CDR3 residues: CASSQGGGRKNTEAFF. CDR3 coding DNA: TGCGCCAGCAGCCAAGGAGGGGGCCGAAAGAACACTGAAGCTTTCTTT.